The T cell receptor (beta chain) under discussion was sequenced for a study of T cell clusters in autoimmune cytopenias. The CDR3 covers 12 residues. Germline V gene data show CDR1 as SGHNT and CDR2 as YYREEE (reference sequence). TRB was amplified by touch-down multiplex PCR, primer pools A and B combined. TCRdb re-called the multiplex PCR reads; every CDR3 protein appears as one record, without DNA. This sample's clone table lists around 4,400 distinct CDR3 sequences. Of note for this clonotype: Its antigen remains unidentified.

Each sample's input was about 250 ng genomic DNA, 38,000 or so genome equivalents. Study-wide results and caveats: No cluster-lack signature appeared between secondary cytopenia and chronic lymphocytic leukemia patients, apparently due to lymphoma masking.

The sequencing input was peripheral blood. The TCR comes from a human donor with an autoimmune cytopenia or autoimmune hepatitis (not recorded which). The chain recombines TRBV5-4 with TRBJ2-1. This CDR3 is CASSVDDDEQFF.